A single T cell receptor (beta chain) is shown here with its context. The antigen is undetermined. Trimming removed 6 bases from V and 4 bases from J, with 15 bases in between. The CDR3 covers 15 residues. Germline CDR1 MNHEY, CDR2 SMNVEV (reference sequence). These data originate in a study of long-term antiretroviral therapy in people with HIV. Study-level results: HIV repertoires spanned narrower CDR3 length ranges than controls. Blood dates from the mid-2000s to the late 2010s, possibly under older ART regimens.

Samples held about 0.85-11 million cryopreserved PBMC before DNA extraction. Assay version v3.0 of immunoSEQ was used, and it was run at survey level. Samples were sequenced targeting roughly 35,000-55,000 T-cell genomes each. TCRdb's copy holds only in-frame clones and misses some; the assay was immunoSEQ multiplex PCR. The sample has about 39,000 clones, 75% to 90% seen once. This sequence was found in a woman under 30 with HIV. The chain has TRBV27 and TRBJ2-2; D might be TRBD1 (6 bases). Sequenced material: unsorted PBMCs, taken just before starting antiretroviral therapy. CDR3 amino acids: CASRPITGLTGELFF. CDR3 coding DNA: TGTGCCAGCAGACCTATTACAGGGCTCACCGGGGAGCTGTTTTTT.